The 13 T cell receptor beta chains below all came from one sample that was sequenced in a study of blood T cell repertoires in COVID-19. The repertoire was sequenced with immunoSEQ multiplex PCR; TCRdb's copy has only in-frame clones and lacks some. The sample carries some 140,000 clones, approximately 85% recorded once. Input material: peripheral blood. These receptors were obtained from a man aged 55 to 69 with COVID-19, enrolled during active disease.

The chain uses TRBV19 and TRBJ2-4; 8 positions match TRBD2. After removal of 1 base from V and 0 bases from J, the junction contained 11 bases not matched to a gene. Germline CDR1 is LNHDA and CDR2 is SQIVND (reference sequence). The CDR3 totals 19 residues. The DNA of the CDR3 is TGTGCCAGTAGTATAGTGGGAGCGGGGGCCCCCGGAGCCAAAAACATTCAGTACTTC. Translation: CASSIVGAGAPGAKNIQYF.

The chain is built from TRBV7-8 and TRBJ2-3; D may be TRBD1 (7 bases). The germline V gene has CDR1 SGHVS and CDR2 FQNEAQ. The V and J ends lost 5 bases and 3 bases respectively, with 15 bases between them. CDR3 length: 15 amino acids. The CDR3 region has the DNA TGTGCCAGCAGCCCAGGGGGGCTTCTAACAGATACGCAGTATTTT. Its protein is CASSPGGLLTDTQYF.

The V call is TRBV6-6, the J call TRBJ1-2, with TRBD1 matching 7 bases. This CDR3 spans 12 amino acids. The ends lost 6 bases at V and 8 bases at J; junction bases unmatched: 6. Germline V gene sequence: CDR1 MNHNY, CDR2 SVGAGI (reference sequence). DNA for the CDR3: TGTGCCAGCAGCCAGGGGGGTTTGGGCTACACCTTC. This translates into CASSQGGLGYTF.

This chain connects TRBV12-5 to TRBJ1-1; 10 nucleotides match TRBD1. Trimming cost V 4 bases and J 5 bases; bases outside gene matches: 7. CDR1 is LGHNT, CDR2 FRNRAP, per germline. This CDR3 region has 15 residues. The CDR3 region is CASGSSGQGMTEAFF. The CDR3 region has the DNA TGTGCTAGTGGTTCCTCGGGACAGGGGATGACTGAAGCTTTCTTT.

The chain couples TRBV7-9 to TRBJ1-4, with 10 bases that match TRBD1. Germline CDR1 is SEHNR and CDR2 is FQNEAQ (reference sequence). The CDR3 length is 18 residues. V shed 5 bases and J 6 bases; nucleotides not matched to a gene: 15. CDR3 loop: CASSARPKGTGEDEKLFF. In DNA, the CDR3 is TGTGCCAGCAGCGCTAGACCAAAAGGGACAGGGGAGGATGAAAAACTGTTTTTT.

The chain recombines TRBV5-4 with TRBJ2-7; 9 bases are a match to TRBD1. This CDR3 is 13 amino acids long. The germline V gene has CDR1 SGHNT and CDR2 YYREEE (reference sequence). V lost 1 base to trimming and J lost 7 bases; unmatched junction nucleotides: 3. CDR3 residues: CASSLRDRAEQYF. The CDR3 bases are TGTGCCAGCAGCTTGCGGGACAGGGCAGAGCAGTACTTC.

This clone was recorded only once. V and J are TRBV18 and TRBJ2-4; 8 bases are shared with TRBD1. The V gene's germline CDR1 is KGHSH and CDR2 LQKENI. The CDR3 is 12 amino acids. Trimming at V came to 5 bases and at J to 9 bases, leaving 3 bases not matched to a gene. The CDR3 sequence is CASSDRGSIQYF. The CDR3 coding sequence is TGTGCCAGCTCAGACAGGGGTAGCATTCAGTACTTC.

The rearrangement links TRBV5-4 to TRBJ1-1, with D uncertain. V was pared by 2 bases and J by 1 base, with 18 bases between. This CDR3 region has 17 residues. Germline values: CDR1 SGHNT, CDR2 YYREEE (reference sequence). The CDR3 DNA reads as TGTGCCAGCAGCTTTCCCCGTAACCCTCAGGCGAACACTGAAGCTTTCTTT. This codes for CASSFPRNPQANTEAFF.

In this sample, this clone turned up once. The J gene is TRBJ1-4, the V gene TRBV5-8, with 7 bases aligning to TRBD1. There are 14 residues in the CDR3. Trimming removed 1 base from V and 5 bases from J; junction bases left unmatched: 2. Germline V gene data show CDR1 as SGHTS and CDR2 as YDEGEE. CDR3 bases: TGTGCCAGCAGCTTGTCGGACAGGAATGAAAAACTGTTTTTT. The encoded protein is CASSLSDRNEKLFF.

The chain has TRBV11-2 and TRBJ2-4; the match to TRBD1 covers 10 bases. This CDR3 contains 14 residues. J lost 6 bases, V lost 4 bases, and 3 bases had no gene match. The germline V gene encodes CDR1 SGHAT and CDR2 FQNNGV. The CDR3 sequence: CASSSRTGGNIQYF. The CDR3 DNA follows: TGTGCCAGCAGCTCCCGGACAGGGGGAAACATTCAGTACTTC.

The chain has TRBV7-2 and TRBJ2-6, with 11 positions matching TRBD1. The germline V gene encodes CDR1 SGHTA and CDR2 FQGNSA. CDR3 length equals 19 residues. Trimming at V came to 2 bases and at J to 3 bases, leaving 9 bases not matched to a gene. CDR3 residues: CASSLILGTGGYGANVLTF. The CDR3 DNA reads as TGTGCCAGCAGCTTAATCTTGGGGACAGGGGGATATGGGGCCAACGTCCTGACTTTC.

This sequence joins TRBV6-2 or TRBV6-3 and TRBJ2-1; 15 nucleotides align to TRBD2. V lost 4 bases and J lost 7; bases outside the gene matches: 8. The CDR3 has 17 residues. Germline values: CDR1 MNHEY, CDR2 SVGEGT. The CDR3 DNA reads as TGTGCCAGCAGTTGGTTCCCGGGACTAGCGGGAGGAAATGAGCAGTTCTTC. It codes for CASSWFPGLAGGNEQFF.

V usage is TRBV5-5 and J usage is TRBJ2-7; 10 bases match TRBD1. This CDR3 has 15 amino acids. Germline V gives CDR1 SGHKS, CDR2 YYEKEE (reference sequence). V lost 5 bases, J lost 3 bases, and 8 bases stayed unmatched. CDR3 sequence reads: CASRAGTGVFYEQYF. CDR3 sequence (DNA): TGTGCCAGCAGAGCCGGGACAGGGGTATTCTACGAGCAGTACTTC.